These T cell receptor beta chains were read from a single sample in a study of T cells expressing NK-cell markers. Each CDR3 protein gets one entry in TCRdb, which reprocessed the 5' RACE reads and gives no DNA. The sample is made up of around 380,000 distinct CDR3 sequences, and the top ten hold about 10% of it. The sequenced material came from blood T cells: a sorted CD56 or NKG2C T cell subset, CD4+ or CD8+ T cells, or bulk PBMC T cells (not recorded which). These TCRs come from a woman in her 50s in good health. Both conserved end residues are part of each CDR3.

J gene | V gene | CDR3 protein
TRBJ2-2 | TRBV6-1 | CASILWGNTGELFF
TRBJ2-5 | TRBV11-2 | CASSPGLASETQYF
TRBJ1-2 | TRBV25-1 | CASSEGPWAGIGYTF
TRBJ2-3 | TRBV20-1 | CSATGGTTDTQYF
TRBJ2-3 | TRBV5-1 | CASSRLAVGDTQYF
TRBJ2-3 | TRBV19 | CASSTGTRDTQYF
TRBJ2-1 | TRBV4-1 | CATLGGDEQFF
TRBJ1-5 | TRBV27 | CASSLGPLQPQHF
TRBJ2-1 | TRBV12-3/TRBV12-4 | CASRGDTYNEQFF
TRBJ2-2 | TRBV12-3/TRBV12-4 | CASSLLVLWVHSNKTGELFF
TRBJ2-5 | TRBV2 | CASSGGQEETQYF
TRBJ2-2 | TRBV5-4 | CASSITSGSISGELFF
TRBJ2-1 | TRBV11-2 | CASSSREFDNEQFF
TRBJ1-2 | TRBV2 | CASSTGNNYGYTF
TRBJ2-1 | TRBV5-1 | CASSLAFGRSNEQFF
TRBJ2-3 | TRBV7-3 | CASSLLGGGVTSTDTQYF
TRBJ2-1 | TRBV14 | CASSQPRLAGVSEQFF
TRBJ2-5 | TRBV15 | CATSRDEGQNYF
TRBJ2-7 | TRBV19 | CASSISLRGAYEQYF
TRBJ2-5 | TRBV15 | CATSQFTGTGLETQYF
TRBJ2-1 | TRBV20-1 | CSALISSYNEQFF
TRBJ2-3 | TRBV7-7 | CASSPGTRDTDTQYF
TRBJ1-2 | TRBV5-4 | CASSLDEGGYTF
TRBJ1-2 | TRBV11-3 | CASSSGQIQGYTF
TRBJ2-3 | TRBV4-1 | CASSQDQANPTDTQYF
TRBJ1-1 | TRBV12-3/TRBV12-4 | CASSSRGRMNTEAFF
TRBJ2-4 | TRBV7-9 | CASSLGKPGAGKENIQYF
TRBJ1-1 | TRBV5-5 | CASSLVAINTEAFF
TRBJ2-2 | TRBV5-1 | CASSWRTGSGELFF
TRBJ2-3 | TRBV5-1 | CASSSGTSVGIDTQYF
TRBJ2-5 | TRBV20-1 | CSARAREGTHGKTQYF
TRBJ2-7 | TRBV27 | CASSLGQLYEQYF
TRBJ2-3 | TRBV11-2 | CASSWRGTSGRLDTQYF
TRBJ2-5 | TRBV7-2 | CASSSGQPGIGETQYF
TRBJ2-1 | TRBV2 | CASSAGEGMSYNEQFF
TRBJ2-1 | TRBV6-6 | CASSYSIQGPYNEQFF
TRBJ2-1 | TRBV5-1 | CASSLVGSGSRYNEQFF
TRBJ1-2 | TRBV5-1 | CASSLGAMDYTF
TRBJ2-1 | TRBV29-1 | CSVEVLLASYNEQFF
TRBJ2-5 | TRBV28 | CASSLTSGRDETQYF
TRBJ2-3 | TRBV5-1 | CASSLVPLGQGTDTQYF
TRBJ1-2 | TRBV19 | CASSISGTEYGYTF
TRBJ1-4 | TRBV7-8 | CASSRTTRPLIFEKLFF
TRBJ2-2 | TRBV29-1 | CSVVVGLNTGELFF
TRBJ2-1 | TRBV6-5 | CASSLIAGADEQFF
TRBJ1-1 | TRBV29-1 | CSATTGTGEAFF
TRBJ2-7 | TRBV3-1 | CASSQPGQGFYEQYF
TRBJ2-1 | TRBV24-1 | CATSEWAGGAYNEQFF